This TCR beta chain was documented in a study of shared clonotypes between healthy human individuals. Study results and limitations: Larger richness was generally estimated for naive than memory subsets.

The length of the CDR3 is 14 residues. Unmatched junction bases numbered 4, after V lost 0 bases and J lost 5 bases. Germline V lookup: CDR1 MGHRA, CDR2 YSYEKL. Adult donors, all healthy and HIV-negative, had no recent acute infections or vaccinations. All of the donors resided in Nashville, Tennessee, and each was a Caucasian adult. A deep-level run was used for the assay. Data came from immunoSEQ multiplex PCR; TCRdb stores just in-frame clones and leaves some out. The sample carries around 2.1 million clones, approximately 96% recorded once. This clone was seen only once. The target antigen is unknown.

Sequences were obtained from naive CD4+ T cells sorted from blood. Stated subset: CD45RA+ positively selected. The chain carries TRBV4-1 and TRBJ2-7, with 7 bases that match TRBD1. The source is a young man in good health. Written as DNA, the CDR3 is TGCGCCAGCAGCCAAGATTCCAGGGGGAACGAGCAGTACTTC. It translates to CASSQDSRGNEQYF.